These 11 T cell receptor beta chains came from one sample sequenced in a study of technical replicates of blood from a handful of donors. Using immunoSEQ multiplex PCR, the repertoire was profiled, and TCRdb retains in-frame clones only, with some absent. The sample lists approximately 97,000 clones, 90% to 97% occurring once. The sequencing input was T cells isolated from PBMCs. Every receptor here comes from a human donor in good health.

This clone was detected only once. J is TRBJ1-2 and V is TRBV7-8, with a possible D match to TRBD1 (5 bases). V was clipped by 5 bases and J by 4 bases, with 14 bases between them. Germline V lookup: CDR1 SGHVS, CDR2 FQNEAQ. The CDR3 is 14 residues long. The CDR3 protein is CASSGTGRTYGYTF. In DNA, the CDR3 is TGTGCCAGCAGCGGGACTGGTCGGACCTATGGCTACACCTTC.

The chain couples TRBV29-1 to TRBJ1-1; 10 nucleotides align to TRBD1. J lost 3 bases, V lost 4 bases, and 5 bases had no gene match. Germline lookup yields CDR1 SQVTM and CDR2 ANQGSEA. The CDR3 consists of 14 residues. The CDR3 sequence: CSVAMGQGYTEAFF. The CDR3 bases are TGCAGCGTTGCAATGGGACAGGGGTACACTGAAGCTTTCTTT.

This clone has more than one count but fewer than ten. This sequence joins TRBV19 and TRBJ1-4; TRBD1 agrees at 8 bases. V gave up 1 base and J gave up 3 bases; unmatched junction bases: 1. Germline CDR1 reads LNHDA; CDR2 reads SQIVND (reference sequence). This CDR3 is built from 15 residues. DNA of the CDR3: TGTGCCAGTAGTATAGGGGACAGGTCTAATGAAAAACTGTTTTTT. It yields the protein CASSIGDRSNEKLFF. The whole variable domain, remainder taken from reference TRBV19 and TRBJ1-4, is DGGITQSPKYLFRKEGQNVTLSCEQNLNHDAMYWYRQDPGQGLRLIYYSQIVNDFQKGDIAEGYSVSREKKESFPLTVTSAQKNPTAFYLCASSIGDRSNEKLFFGSGTQLSVL.

This chain links TRBV4-1 with TRBJ1-1; a weak D match, TRBD1 (5 bases). CDR3 length: 14 residues. Germline V gives CDR1 MGHRA, CDR2 YSYEKL. The ends were cut back, 4 bases at V and 4 bases at J, with 13 bases in the middle. For the CDR3, the DNA is TGCGCCAGCAGCCGAGAAGACAGCTTCACTGAAGCTTTCTTT. It specifies CASSREDSFTEAFF.

This rearrangement joins TRBV9 to TRBJ2-6, with TRBD1 matching over 9 bases. The CDR3 has 21 residues. J was trimmed by 4 bases and V by 4 bases; bases with no gene match: 21. Looked up from germline, CDR1 is SGDLS and CDR2 is YYNGEE. This chain's CDR3 is CASSPRPLGQGKAGGANVLTF. Written as DNA, the CDR3 is TGTGCCAGCAGCCCAAGACCATTGGGACAGGGTAAAGCGGGAGGGGCCAACGTCCTGACTTTC.

The rearrangement joins TRBV28 to TRBJ1-3; D ambiguous. There are 15 residues in the CDR3. V was shortened by 3 bases and J by 0 bases, with 9 bases between the two germline ends. Germline CDR1 is MDHEN and CDR2 is SYDVKM. The CDR3 protein is CASSLRAYSGNTIYF. The CDR3, as DNA: TGTGCCAGCAGTTTGAGGGCTTACTCTGGAAACACCATATATTTT. Filled out from reference TRBV28 and TRBJ1-3, the complete variable domain reads DVKVTQSSRYLVKRTGEKVFLECVQDMDHENMFWYRQDPGLGLRLIYFSYDVKMKEKGDIPEGYSVSREKKERFSLILESASTNQTSMYLCASSLRAYSGNTIYFGEGSWLTVV.

This clone was seen a single time. V gene TRBV11-3 combines with J gene TRBJ1-1; D call uncertain. V was pared by 1 base and J by 4 bases, with 7 bases between. Germline V gene data show CDR1 as SGHNT and CDR2 as YENEEA. The CDR3 is 13 amino acids. Here the CDR3 DNA reads TGTGCCAGCAGCTTAGCCCCCGGCACTGAAGCTTTCTTT. Its translation is CASSLAPGTEAFF. The full variable domain, rest sourced from reference TRBV11-3 and TRBJ1-1, is EAGVVQSPRYKIIEKKQPVAFWCNPISGHNTLYWYLQNLGQGPELLIRYENEEAVDDSQLPKDRFSAERLKGVDSTLKIQPAELGDSAVYLCASSLAPGTEAFFGQGTRLTVV.

The gene calls are TRBV18 and TRBJ2-7; TRBD1 aligns across 7 bases. CDR1 and CDR2 (germline): KGHSH, LQKENI. J was trimmed by 3 bases and V by 2 bases; bases with no gene match: 7. The CDR3 length is 15 residues. CDR3 region: CASSPGETGHYEQYF. The CDR3, as DNA: TGTGCCAGCTCACCAGGGGAGACAGGGCACTACGAGCAGTACTTC.

The CDR3 sequence: CASRPQSGLGNTIYF. In nucleotides, the CDR3 is TGTGCCAGCAGACCACAGTCCGGCCTTGGAAACACCATATATTTT. The V and J genes are TRBV6-1 and TRBJ1-3, with D hard to call. This CDR3 has 15 residues. The germline V gene encodes CDR1 MNHNS and CDR2 SASEGT. Trimming stripped 6 bases from V and 3 bases from J, with 15 bases between.

The chain recombines TRBV5-1 with TRBJ1-4; no definite D call. The V end lost 3 bases, the J end lost 6 bases, and 15 bases lay between the germline ends. The CDR3 totals 15 residues. Germline V lookup: CDR1 SGHRS, CDR2 YFSETQ. The CDR3 coding sequence is TGCGCCAGCAGCTCAGAATCGGGAGCTGATGAAAAACTGTTTTTT. Its translation is CASSSESGADEKLFF.

V and J are TRBV19 and TRBJ2-2, with D perhaps TRBD2 (6 bases). The ends were cut back, 7 bases at V and 4 bases at J, with 22 bases in the middle. The CDR3 spans 17 residues. Germline V gene data show CDR1 as LNHDA and CDR2 as SQIVND (reference sequence). The CDR3 protein is CASTALLSEGPTGELFF. CDR3 coding DNA: TGTGCCAGTACCGCGTTATTGTCGGAGGGCCCCACCGGGGAGCTGTTTTTT.